This TCR beta chain was sequenced in a study of cytomegalovirus exposure and HLA in healthy donors. Researchers ran the PCR with 60 Vbeta and 13 Jbeta primers. Sequencing used immunoSEQ multiplex PCR; TCRdb keeps in-frame clones, though not all of them. The table records about 89,000 clones, about four fifths of them present only once. General observations from the study: A list of around 150 TCR beta chains associated with cytomegalovirus was given. TCR beta chains associated with HLA were, in a later analysis, more clonally expanded than equally common others. Sequencing likely caused a cluster of highly shared sequence variants.

Donors sampled were nominally healthy, though unrecorded immune exposures were likely. To note about this clone: Its target is unknown.

The germline gives CDR1 MDHEN, CDR2 SYDVKM. CDR3 size: 15 residues. With V trimmed by 1 base and J by 3 bases, 3 bases remained unmatched. V and J are TRBV28 and TRBJ2-7; 10 bases are shared with TRBD2. What was sequenced was PBMCs. This TCR was sampled from a female donor in good health and CMV-seropositive. The CDR3 here is CASSLLVAGGYEQYF. DNA for the CDR3: TGTGCCAGCAGTTTATTAGTAGCGGGAGGCTACGAGCAGTACTTC.